A selection of T cell receptor beta chains follows, all from one sample in a study of Tregs in tolerant kidney transplant recipients. Generated by immunoSEQ multiplex PCR, the TCRdb table keeps only in-frame clones and is missing some. Of approximately 82,000 clones listed, 93% were seen once; the top ten hold roughly 1.5%. The sample was CD4+ T cells from blood (PBMCs), taken 12 months after the transplant. These receptors came from a human patient who received a combined kidney and bone marrow transplant. Some T cells may be graft donor cells. Both conserved end residues are part of each CDR3. The D gene is left open where the match is weak. The listing skips clone size in some rows; elsewhere it reads once, few, many or a size class.

clone_size j_call v_call d_call cdr3_aa cdr3_nt
NA TRBJ2-2 TRBV5-1 TRBD2 CASSLGTSGSVGGELFF TGCGCCAGCAGCTTGGGCACTAGCGGGAGCGTTGGCGGGGAGCTGTTTTTT
NA TRBJ2-7 TRBV9 NA CASSVTASSYEQYF TGTGCCAGCAGCGTGACGGCTAGCTCCTACGAGCAGTACTTC
NA TRBJ2-3 TRBV28 NA CASTEQVFITDTQYF TGTGCCAGCACTGAACAGGTTTTTATCACAGATACGCAGTATTTT
once TRBJ2-3 TRBV7-9 TRBD1 CASSLGDRVTDTQYF TGTGCCAGCAGCTTAGGGGACAGGGTCACAGATACGCAGTATTTT
NA TRBJ2-5 TRBV5-4 NA CASSLSSAGETQYF TGTGCCAGCAGCTTATCTTCGGCGGGAGAGACCCAGTACTTC
NA TRBJ2-1 TRBV11-3 NA CASSQRLVRRFGEQFF TGTGCCAGCAGCCAGCGACTAGTAAGGCGGTTCGGTGAGCAGTTCTTC
NA TRBJ1-2 TRBV7-9 NA CASSLDQGGAYGYTF TGTGCCAGCAGCTTAGATCAGGGAGGCGCCTATGGCTACACCTTC
NA TRBJ1-6 TRBV6-1 NA CASSEGAGYNSPLHF TGTGCCAGCAGTGAAGGTGCAGGGTATAATTCACCCCTCCACTTT
NA TRBJ1-1 TRBV5-4 NA CASRSLSENTEAFF TGTGCCAGCAGATCACTCAGCGAGAACACTGAAGCTTTCTTT
NA TRBJ2-2 TRBV7-2 TRBD2 CASTLAGGPSTGELFF TGTGCCAGCACCCTAGCGGGAGGGCCGAGCACCGGGGAGCTGTTTTTT
NA TRBJ2-2 TRBV6-1 TRBD1 CASSVRDRPNTGELFF TGTGCCAGCAGTGTGCGGGACAGGCCGAACACCGGGGAGCTGTTTTTT
NA TRBJ1-2 TRBV6-1 TRBD1 CASSDRGHGYTF TGTGCCAGCAGTGACAGGGGGCATGGCTACACCTTC
NA TRBJ2-3 TRBV7-3 TRBD2 CASSPGLAGVFGDTQYF TGTGCCAGCAGCCCGGGACTAGCGGGAGTTTTCGGCGATACGCAGTATTTT
NA TRBJ2-3 TRBV5-4 TRBD2 CASSLSSGGGRDTQYF TGTGCCAGCAGCTTGTCTAGCGGGGGGGGCCGGGATACGCAGTATTTT
NA TRBJ2-3 TRBV9 TRBD2 CASSVGGGISTDTQYF TGTGCCAGCAGCGTAGGGGGGGGGATTAGCACAGATACGCAGTATTTT
NA TRBJ2-3 TRBV10-3 NA CAISEWASEGTDTQYF TGTGCCATCAGTGAGTGGGCTAGCGAGGGCACAGATACGCAGTATTTT
NA TRBJ1-1 TRBV5-4 NA CASSLTGTTEAFF TGTGCCAGCAGCTTGACGGGAACGACTGAAGCTTTCTTT
NA TRBJ2-1 TRBV6-1 TRBD1 CASSSQGPSYNEQFF TGTGCCAGCAGCTCACAGGGGCCCTCCTACAATGAGCAGTTCTTC
NA TRBJ2-7 TRBV28 TRBD2 CASLLAGGYEQYF TGTGCCAGCTTGCTAGCGGGAGGTTACGAGCAGTACTTC
NA TRBJ1-1 TRBV19 NA CASSIWQYAEAFF TGTGCCAGTAGTATATGGCAGTATGCTGAAGCTTTCTTT
NA TRBJ2-1 TRBV11-3 NA CATRAGTSSYNEQFF TGTGCCACCCGAGCGGGGACAAGCTCCTACAATGAGCAGTTCTTC
NA TRBJ1-2 TRBV30 NA CAWSVRAQGLNYGYTF TGTGCCTGGAGTGTACGCGCCCAGGGACTTAACTATGGCTACACCTTC
NA TRBJ2-7 TRBV14 NA CASSQNLLRGSEQYF TGTGCCAGCAGCCAAAATCTCCTTAGGGGCTCCGAGCAGTACTTC
once TRBJ1-4 TRBV25-1 NA CASSEFGGKLFF TGTGCCAGCAGTGAATTTGGGGGGAAACTGTTTTTT
NA TRBJ2-1 TRBV7-2 TRBD2 CASSGSGGAYNEQFF TGTGCCAGCAGCGGTAGCGGGGGGGCTTACAATGAGCAGTTCTTC
NA TRBJ2-7 TRBV7-8 NA CASSLMASF TGTGCCAGCAGCTTAATGGCCAGCTTC
NA TRBJ2-1 TRBV7-3 NA CASSSQGGNEQFF TGTGCCAGCAGCTCCCAGGGAGGCAATGAGCAGTTCTTC
NA TRBJ2-5 TRBV4-1 NA CASSQAGVGTQYF TGCGCCAGCAGCCAAGCGGGAGTAGGGACCCAGTACTTC